This TCR beta chain was sequenced for a study of T cells after posttransplantation cyclophosphamide. Study-wide findings and caveats: Later blood repertoires were often dominated by clones from the donor CD8+ memory compartment.

Method: immunoSEQ multiplex PCR; TCRdb's copy keeps in-frame clones and lacks some. Among almost 5,500 clones listed, approximately 94% were seen once. This clone appeared a single time. No antigen is known for it. The CDR3 extends over 11 amino acids. The germline V gene has CDR1 DFQATT and CDR2 SNEGSKA (reference sequence). V lost 6 bases, J lost 7 bases, and 12 bases lay in between. The sample was CD4+ T cells sorted from bone marrow. The chain employs TRBV20-1 and TRBJ1-1; D ambiguous. The receptor was isolated from a woman between 55 and 75 years old in good health, CMV-negative, and a related stem cell transplant donor. CDR3 protein: CSARMGGEAFF. The CDR3 DNA sequence: TGCAGTGCCCGCATGGGAGGTGAAGCTTTCTTT.